This T cell receptor beta chain was sequenced in a study of T cell repertoires in cytomegalovirus infection. The overall study: Indications of both CMV infection and matching HLA type were provided by public TCR beta signatures. Study-level points and caveats: Based on cumulative public TCR beta family frequency, carriers of CMV plus the relevant HLA were identified. HLA-C-restricted CMV clonotypes gave the most frequent clonotype in two of eight donors.

This clonotype has at least ten counts. Its antigen is undetermined. Each CDR3 protein gets one entry after TCRdb re-called the reads with MiXCR. The data show 500,000 or so distinct CDR3 sequences, 16% seen once. The V gene end was trimmed by 5 bases and the J gene end by 1 base; junction bases not matched to a gene: 9. The CDR3 is 16 amino acids. From germline, CDR1 is LNHNV and CDR2 YYDKDF (reference sequence). The J gene is TRBJ2-7, the V gene TRBV15; 9 nucleotides line up with TRBD1. The sequence was obtained from a human donor in good health (CMV status not recorded). Some clones in this sample may be carry-over from other donors' samples. Sequenced sample: CD8+ T cells from PBMCs. The chain's CDR3 is CATSGGGTGPSYEQYF. CDR3 DNA sequence: TGTGCCACCAGCGGCGGAGGGACAGGGCCTTCCTACGAGCAGTACTTC.